This T cell receptor beta chain was captured in a study of blood T cell repertoires in COVID-19. The overall study: Collection of acute and convalescent COVID-19 samples took place in the United States, Italy and Spain. T cells, B-cell-depleted T cells, or PBMCs supplied cDNA or gDNA.

The trim removed 6 bases at V and 0 bases at J, leaving 8 bases unmatched. This CDR3 has 16 amino acids. The V gene's germline CDR1 is MNHEY and CDR2 SMNVEV (reference sequence). Per the study methods: Amplification from reference gene primers served as the basis for estimated nucleated cell counts. Here immunoSEQ multiplex PCR was the method, and the copy in TCRdb shows in-frame clones only, minus some. For V, J and clone size, that table is used; D and trimming come from the DNA. In the table there are 250,000 to 300,000 clones, over 80% of which are singletons. The sample consisted of peripheral blood. This receptor was identified in a man between 60 and 75 years old who had recovered from COVID-19. This chain links TRBV27 with TRBJ2-1; TRBD1 aligns across 7 bases. The CDR3 region is CASSRKGASSYNEQFF. DNA of the CDR3: TGTGCCAGCAGCAGAAAGGGGGCAAGCTCCTACAATGAGCAGTTCTTC.